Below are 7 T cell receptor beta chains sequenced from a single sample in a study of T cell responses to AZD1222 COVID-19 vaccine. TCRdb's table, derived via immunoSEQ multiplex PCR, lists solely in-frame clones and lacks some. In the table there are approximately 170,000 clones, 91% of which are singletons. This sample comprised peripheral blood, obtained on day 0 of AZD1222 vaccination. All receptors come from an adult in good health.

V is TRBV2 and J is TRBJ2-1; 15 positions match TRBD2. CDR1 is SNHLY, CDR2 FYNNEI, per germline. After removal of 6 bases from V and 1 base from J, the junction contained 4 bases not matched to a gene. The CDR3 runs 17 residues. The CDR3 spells CASSGTSGRLSYNEQFF. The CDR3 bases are TGTGCCAGCAGCGGGACTAGCGGGAGGCTTTCCTACAATGAGCAGTTCTTC.

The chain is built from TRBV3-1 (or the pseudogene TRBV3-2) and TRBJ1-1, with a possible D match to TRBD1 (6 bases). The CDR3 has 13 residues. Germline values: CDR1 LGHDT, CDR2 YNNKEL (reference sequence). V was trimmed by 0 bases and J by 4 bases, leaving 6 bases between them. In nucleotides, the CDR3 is TGTGCCAGCAGCCAAGAACAGGGCACTGAAGCTTTCTTT. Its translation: CASSQEQGTEAFF.

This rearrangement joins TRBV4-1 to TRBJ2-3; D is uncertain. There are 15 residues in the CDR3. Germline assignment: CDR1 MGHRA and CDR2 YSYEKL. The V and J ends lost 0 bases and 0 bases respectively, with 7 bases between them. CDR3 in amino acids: CASSQEGRSTDTQYF. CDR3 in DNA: TGCGCCAGCAGCCAAGAAGGCAGGAGCACAGATACGCAGTATTTT.

The CDR3 spells CASSLDPGPGNTIYF. DNA of the CDR3: TGCGCCAGCAGCTTGGACCCAGGCCCTGGAAACACCATATATTTT. This sequence joins TRBV5-1 and TRBJ1-3, with D uncertain. The CDR3 loop spans 15 amino acids. Trimming removed 0 bases at V and 2 bases at J, with 9 bases between. CDR1 is SGHRS, CDR2 YFSETQ, per germline.

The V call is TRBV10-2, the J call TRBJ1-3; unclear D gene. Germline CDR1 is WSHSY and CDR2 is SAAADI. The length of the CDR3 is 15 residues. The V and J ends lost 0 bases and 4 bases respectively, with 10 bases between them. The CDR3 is CASSESSLTGNTIYF. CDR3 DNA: TGCGCCAGCAGTGAGTCGAGCCTCACGGGAAACACCATATATTTT.

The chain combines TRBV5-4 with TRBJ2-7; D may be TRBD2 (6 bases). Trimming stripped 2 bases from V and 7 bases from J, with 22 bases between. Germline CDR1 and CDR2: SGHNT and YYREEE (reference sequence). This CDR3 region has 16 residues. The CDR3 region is CASSLGISAGRGEQYF. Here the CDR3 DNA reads TGTGCCAGCAGCTTAGGTATCTCAGCGGGCCGGGGGGAGCAGTACTTC.

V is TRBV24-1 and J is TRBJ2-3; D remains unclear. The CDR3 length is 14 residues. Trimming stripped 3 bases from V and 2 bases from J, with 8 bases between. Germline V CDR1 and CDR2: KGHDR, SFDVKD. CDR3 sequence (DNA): TGTGCCACCAGTGATCCTCGCCCCACAGATACGCAGTATTTT. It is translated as CATSDPRPTDTQYF.